Following are 18 T cell receptor beta chains from one sample sequenced in a study of glioma-infiltrating T cells after dendritic cell vaccination. Libraries were prepared by immunoSEQ multiplex PCR; TCRdb keeps only in-frame clonotypes and omits some of them. The table includes approximately 99,000 clones, around 80% detected once. As to time point: after dendritic cell vaccination, including at tumor progression/relapse. The material was blood, obtained after dendritic cell vaccination. These receptors were collected from a human donor with glioblastoma.

The DNA for the CDR3 is TGTGCCACCTATCAACAGGGGCTCCTTCGGAACACTGAAGCTTTCTTT. Its translation: CATYQQGLLRNTEAFF. V gene TRBV28 combines with J gene TRBJ1-1, with 7 bases that match TRBD1. V shed 10 bases and J 1 base; nucleotides not matched to a gene: 15. This CDR3 has 16 amino acids. Germline CDR1 MDHEN, CDR2 SYDVKM.

Here the CDR3 DNA reads TGCGCCAGAGGACAGGTCTTTGTAACTGAAGCTTTCTTT. Translating gives CARGQVFVTEAFF. The chain carries TRBV5-1 and TRBJ1-1; 7 bases map to TRBD1. J was trimmed by 5 bases and V by 8 bases; bases with no gene match: 9. CDR1 and CDR2 (germline): SGHRS, YFSETQ. The CDR3 is 13 residues long.

This clone has more than one count but fewer than ten. The chain employs TRBV5-1 and TRBJ2-1; the match to TRBD1 covers 9 bases. CDR3 length equals 16 residues. The V segment lost 1 base and the J segment 3 bases; nucleotides outside the gene matches: 5. Germline assignment: CDR1 SGHRS and CDR2 YFSETQ. The CDR3 region has the DNA TGCGCCAGCAGCTTGTTTTTGGGACAGGGCTACAATGAGCAGTTCTTC. Translation gives CASSLFLGQGYNEQFF.

The CDR3: CASSLEREQGSYQPQHF. Written as DNA, the CDR3 is TGTGCCAGCAGCTTAGAAAGGGAACAGGGGTCCTATCAGCCCCAGCATTTT. The chain joins TRBV11-3 to TRBJ1-5, with TRBD1 identical over 7 bases. The CDR3 consists of 17 residues. Germline values: CDR1 SGHNT, CDR2 YENEEA. Trimming removed 0 bases from V and 5 bases from J; junction bases left unmatched: 10.

CDR3 loop: CASSQVGYGGGETQYF. CDR3 nucleotide sequence: TGTGCCAGCAGTCAAGTAGGGTACGGGGGAGGAGAGACCCAGTACTTC. The rearrangement links TRBV7-6 to TRBJ2-5, with D possibly being TRBD2 (6 bases). The CDR3 is 16 amino acids. The V gene lost 6 bases and the J gene lost 4 bases, with 21 bases spanning the gap. Germline CDR1 is SGHVS and CDR2 is FNYEAQ.

This chain links TRBV5-1 with TRBJ2-2; 7 bases map to TRBD1. From germline, CDR1 is SGHRS and CDR2 YFSETQ. V gave up 0 bases and J gave up 4 bases; unmatched junction bases: 3. There are 15 residues in the CDR3. The CDR3 region has the DNA TGCGCCAGCAGCTTGGAGCCAGGGGGCACCGGGGAGCTGTTTTTT. It codes for CASSLEPGGTGELFF.

The V gene is TRBV10-3, the J gene TRBJ1-5; 8 bases match TRBD1. The CDR3 length is 14 residues. Germline trimming cut 6 bases from V and 6 bases from J; bases unmatched to any gene: 7. Germline V gene data show CDR1 as ENHRY and CDR2 as SYGVKD. The CDR3, as DNA: TGTGCCATCAGCCAGGACAGGGTGAGTCAGCCCCAGCATTTT. This codes for CAISQDRVSQPQHF.

The chain uses TRBV5-1 and TRBJ2-2; perhaps TRBD2 as D (5 bases). Germline CDR1 and CDR2: SGHRS and YFSETQ. Trimming took off 4 bases at V and 3 bases at J, with 13 bases between the two ends. The CDR3 contains 15 residues. The CDR3 DNA follows: TGCGCCAGCAGCGTCCGAGACGGGGACACCGGGGAGCTGTTTTTT. Translating gives CASSVRDGDTGELFF.

The CDR3: CASSGAGNTEAFF. As DNA, the CDR3 is TGTGCCAGCAGCGGGGCTGGAAACACTGAAGCTTTCTTT. The chain carries TRBV7-3 and TRBJ1-1, with D maybe TRBD1 (5 bases). V was shortened by 5 bases and J by 2 bases, with 9 bases between the two germline ends. From germline, CDR1 is SGHTA and CDR2 FQGTGA. The CDR3 is 13 residues long.

The chain recombines TRBV27 with TRBJ1-1, with 9 bases matching TRBD1. With 6 bases clipped from V and 1 base from J, the junction kept 12 bases outside the gene matches. The CDR3 has 17 amino acids. CDR1 and CDR2 (germline): MNHEY, SMNVEV (reference sequence). CDR3 in amino acids: CASRDLGTGYKNTEAFF. DNA of the CDR3: TGTGCCAGCAGAGACCTCGGGACAGGGTACAAGAACACTGAAGCTTTCTTT.

The chain combines TRBV6-5 with TRBJ1-1; 9 bases match TRBD1. The CDR3 covers 14 residues. Per germline, CDR1 MNHEY and CDR2 SVGAGI. Germline trimming cut 5 bases from V and 4 bases from J; bases unmatched to any gene: 5. CDR3 in amino acids: CASSARTGATEAFF. The CDR3 bases are TGTGCCAGCAGTGCCCGGACAGGGGCCACTGAAGCTTTCTTT.

The CDR3 loop is CASSQVAGTYNEQFF. The CDR3 coding sequence is TGCGCCAGCAGCCAAGTGGCGGGGACCTACAATGAGCAGTTCTTC. The gene calls are TRBV4-1 and TRBJ2-1; D is possibly TRBD2 (6 bases). Germline CDR1 reads MGHRA; CDR2 reads YSYEKL. The CDR3 length is 15 residues. V lost 1 base, J lost 2 bases, and 9 bases lay in between.

The genes are TRBV5-5 and TRBJ1-2, with 8 bases lining up with TRBD1. J lost 1 base, V lost 2 bases, and 10 bases had no gene match. The V gene's germline CDR1 is SGHKS and CDR2 YYEKEE (reference sequence). The CDR3 runs 17 residues. CDR3 sequence reads: CASSFGRGQQVNYGYTF. CDR3 bases: TGTGCCAGCAGCTTCGGCAGGGGGCAACAAGTTAACTATGGCTACACCTTC.

The chain recombines TRBV5-1 with TRBJ2-1; 8 nucleotides line up with TRBD1. From germline, CDR1 is SGHRS and CDR2 YFSETQ. This CDR3 is 16 amino acids long. Trimming took 6 bases from V and 9 from J; bases not matched to a gene: 17. The CDR3 DNA follows: TGCGCCAGCACCCAGGGGGCAGGTGTTTTGTTCAGTGAGCAGTTCTTC. Amino acids: CASTQGAGVLFSEQFF.

The chain links TRBV4-1 to TRBJ2-5; 8 nucleotides line up with TRBD2. J was trimmed by 3 bases and V by 2 bases; bases with no gene match: 5. The CDR3 covers 15 residues. Germline CDR1 is MGHRA and CDR2 is YSYEKL. The CDR3 protein is CASSQSQREKETQYF. In DNA, the CDR3 is TGCGCCAGCAGCCAATCCCAGCGGGAGAAAGAGACCCAGTACTTC.

The rearrangement links TRBV6-1 to TRBJ1-1; D may be TRBD1 (6 bases). The CDR3 is 13 residues long. V was pared by 7 bases and J by 4 bases, with 13 bases between. From germline, CDR1 is MNHNS and CDR2 SASEGT. CDR3 protein: CASKIQGITEAFF. In DNA form, the CDR3 reads TGTGCCAGCAAGATACAGGGAATCACTGAAGCTTTCTTT.

This clone was recorded only once. The rearrangement links TRBV7-6 to TRBJ2-5; 12 nucleotides align to TRBD2. The V gene's germline CDR1 is SGHVS and CDR2 FNYEAQ. The CDR3 is made up of 18 amino acids. V lost 5 bases, J lost 3 bases, and 13 bases stayed unmatched. Here the CDR3 reads CASSLRASGRVQKETQYF. The CDR3 DNA reads as TGTGCCAGCAGCCTTAGGGCTAGCGGGAGGGTTCAGAAAGAGACCCAGTACTTC.

The rearrangement links TRBV9 to TRBJ2-3, with TRBD2 matching 11 bases. Germline CDR1 SGDLS, CDR2 YYNGEE. The junction had 8 bases not matched to a gene; V was cut back by 0 bases and J by 5 bases. The CDR3 is made up of 17 amino acids. DNA of the CDR3: TGTGCCAGCAGCGTAGTTAGCGGGGGGGCTAGAGGAGATACGCAGTATTTT. Protein: CASSVVSGGARGDTQYF.